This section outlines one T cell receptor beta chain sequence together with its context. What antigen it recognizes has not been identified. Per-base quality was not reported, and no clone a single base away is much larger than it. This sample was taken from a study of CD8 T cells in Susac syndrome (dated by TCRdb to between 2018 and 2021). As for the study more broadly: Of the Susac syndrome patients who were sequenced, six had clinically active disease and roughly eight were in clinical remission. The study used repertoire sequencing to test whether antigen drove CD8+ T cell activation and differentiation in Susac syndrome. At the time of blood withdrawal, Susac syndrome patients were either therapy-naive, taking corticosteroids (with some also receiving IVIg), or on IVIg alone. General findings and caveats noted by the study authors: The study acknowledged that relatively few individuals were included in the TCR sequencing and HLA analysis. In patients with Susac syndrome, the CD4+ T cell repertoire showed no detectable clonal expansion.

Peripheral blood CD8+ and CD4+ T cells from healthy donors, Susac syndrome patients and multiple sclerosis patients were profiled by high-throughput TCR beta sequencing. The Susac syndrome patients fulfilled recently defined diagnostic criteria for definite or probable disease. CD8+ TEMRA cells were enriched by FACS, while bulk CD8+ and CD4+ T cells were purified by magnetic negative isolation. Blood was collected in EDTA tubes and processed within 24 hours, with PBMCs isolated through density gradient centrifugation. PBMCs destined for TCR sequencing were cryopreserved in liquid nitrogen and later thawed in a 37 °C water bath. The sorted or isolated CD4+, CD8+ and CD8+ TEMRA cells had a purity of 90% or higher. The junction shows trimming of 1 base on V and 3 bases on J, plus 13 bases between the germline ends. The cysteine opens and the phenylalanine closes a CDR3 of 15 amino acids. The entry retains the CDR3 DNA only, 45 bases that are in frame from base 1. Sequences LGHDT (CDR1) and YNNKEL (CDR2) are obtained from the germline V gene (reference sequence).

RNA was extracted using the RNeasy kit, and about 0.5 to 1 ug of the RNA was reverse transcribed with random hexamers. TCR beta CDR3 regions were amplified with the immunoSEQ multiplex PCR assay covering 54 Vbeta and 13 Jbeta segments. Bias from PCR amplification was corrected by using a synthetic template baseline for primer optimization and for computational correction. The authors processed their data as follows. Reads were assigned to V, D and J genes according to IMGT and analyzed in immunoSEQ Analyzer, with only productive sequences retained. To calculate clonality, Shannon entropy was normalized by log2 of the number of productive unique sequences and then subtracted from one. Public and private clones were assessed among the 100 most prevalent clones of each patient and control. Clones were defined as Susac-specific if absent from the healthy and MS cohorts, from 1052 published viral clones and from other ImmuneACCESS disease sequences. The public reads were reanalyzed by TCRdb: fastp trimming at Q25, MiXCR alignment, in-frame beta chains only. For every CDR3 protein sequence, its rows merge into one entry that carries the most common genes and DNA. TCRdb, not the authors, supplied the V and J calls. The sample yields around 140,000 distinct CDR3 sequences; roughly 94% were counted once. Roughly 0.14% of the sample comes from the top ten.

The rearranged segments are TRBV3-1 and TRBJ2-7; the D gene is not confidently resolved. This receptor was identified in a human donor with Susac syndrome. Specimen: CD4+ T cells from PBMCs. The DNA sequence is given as TGTGCCAGCAGCCAAGTGTCGCACAGTAGCTACGAGCAGTACTTC. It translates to CASSQVSHSSYEQYF.